These T cell receptor beta chains were read from a single sample in a study of identical twins. TCRdb re-called the 5' RACE reads with MiXCR, one entry per CDR3 protein. The repertoire has about 330,000 distinct CDR3 sequences, roughly an eighth of them found once; the top ten carry roughly 7%. The same sample was also studied in work on yellow fever vaccine responses in identical twins.

What was sequenced was CD8+ T cells sorted from blood. These receptors were obtained from a woman in her late teens or twenties in good health. Both conserved end residues are part of each CDR3. A D gene is named only where the DNA matches it firmly. Size values are once, few and many counts, or a class for expanded clones, and some rows have none.

V: TRBV6-1; D: NA; size: many; J: TRBJ1-3; length: 14; DNA: TGTGCCAGCAGTGAGGGGAGGGAAGGAAACACCATATATTTT; CDR3: CASSEGREGNTIYF
V: TRBV20-1; D: TRBD2; size: few; J: TRBJ2-5; length: 18; DNA: TGCAGTGCTAGAGATCCCGGCCGACTAGCGGGCACCGAAGAGACCCAGTACTTC; CDR3: CSARDPGRLAGTEETQYF
V: TRBV28; D: TRBD1; size: few; J: TRBJ2-1; length: 15; DNA: TGTGCCAGCAGCATGGGACAGGGGCTGGGGAATGAGCAGTTCTTC; CDR3: CASSMGQGLGNEQFF
V: TRBV3-1; D: NA; size: NA; J: TRBJ2-2; length: 13; DNA: TGTGCCAGCAGCACTAGAGTCGCCGGGGAGCTGTTTTTT; CDR3: CASSTRVAGELFF
V: TRBV20-1; D: NA; size: many; J: TRBJ2-5; length: 13; DNA: TGCAGTGCTAGAGATTTCAACCAAGAGACCCAGTACTTC; CDR3: CSARDFNQETQYF
V: TRBV24-1; D: NA; size: NA; J: TRBJ2-1; length: 14; DNA: TGTGCCACCAGTGATAGCTCGACAGGGAGGGAGCAGTTCTTC; CDR3: CATSDSSTGREQFF
V: TRBV12-3/TRBV12-4; D: NA; size: few; J: TRBJ2-5; length: 13; DNA: TGTGCCAGCAGTTTTACAGGGATGGAGACCCAGTACTTC; CDR3: CASSFTGMETQYF
V: TRBV27; D: TRBD1; size: NA; J: TRBJ1-6; length: 17; DNA: TGTGCCAGCAGTACGACAGGGGGGGGTCTATATAATTCACCCCTCCACTTT; CDR3: CASSTTGGGLYNSPLHF
V: TRBV7-6; D: NA; size: NA; J: TRBJ2-2; length: 15; DNA: TGTGCCAGCAGCTTCCGGGGGGCCCCCACCGGGGAGCTGTTTTTT; CDR3: CASSFRGAPTGELFF
V: TRBV20-1; D: TRBD1; size: few; J: TRBJ1-3; length: 17; DNA: TGCAGTGCTTTCCGGGACAGGGGACTAAGCTCTGGAAACACCATATATTTT; CDR3: CSAFRDRGLSSGNTIYF
V: TRBV5-1; D: NA; size: NA; J: TRBJ2-1; length: 14; DNA: TGCGCCAGCAGCTTGGGACGGATTGGGGATGAGCAGTTCTTC; CDR3: CASSLGRIGDEQFF
V: TRBV4-1; D: NA; size: few; J: TRBJ2-1; length: 20; DNA: TGCGCCAGCAGCCAAGCTAGTGGGACCGCTCCCTTGAGCTCCTACAATGAGCAGTTCTTC; CDR3: CASSQASGTAPLSSYNEQFF
V: TRBV4-1; D: TRBD2; size: NA; J: TRBJ2-3; length: 15; DNA: TGCGCCAGCAGCCAAGAACAGCGGGGACCAGATACGCAGTATTTT; CDR3: CASSQEQRGPDTQYF
V: TRBV9; D: NA; size: few; J: TRBJ2-7; length: 14; DNA: TGTGCCAGCAGCGTGGGTAGCGAGTCCTACGAGCAGTACTTC; CDR3: CASSVGSESYEQYF
V: TRBV6-2/TRBV6-3; D: TRBD1; size: many; J: TRBJ1-1; length: 18; DNA: TGTGCCAGCAGTTACCTACCCGGGACAGGGGAGCTGAACACTGAAGCTTTCTTT; CDR3: CASSYLPGTGELNTEAFF
V: TRBV6-1; D: NA; size: few; J: TRBJ2-7; length: 14; DNA: TGTGCCAGCAGGTGGGACGGACAGCCCTACGAGCAGTACTTC; CDR3: CASRWDGQPYEQYF
V: TRBV2; D: NA; size: few; J: TRBJ1-5; length: 14; DNA: TGTGCCAGCAGTATACAGGAGGGGTATCAGCCCCAGCATTTT; CDR3: CASSIQEGYQPQHF
V: TRBV5-1; D: TRBD1; size: few; J: TRBJ2-1; length: 14; DNA: TGCGCCAGCAGCCCCCTGACAGGGTATTTGGAGCAGTTCTTC; CDR3: CASSPLTGYLEQFF
V: TRBV5-6; D: NA; size: NA; J: TRBJ2-2; length: 16; DNA: TGTGCCAGCAGCTTGGACGTCCTCGGGGGCACCGGGGAGCTGTTTTTT; CDR3: CASSLDVLGGTGELFF
V: TRBV21-1; D: NA; size: NA; J: TRBJ2-5; length: 11; DNA: TGTGCCAGCAGCAATTGGCAGACCCAGTACTTC; CDR3: CASSNWQTQYF
V: TRBV20-1; D: TRBD2; size: NA; J: TRBJ2-3; length: 16; DNA: TGCAGTGCTAGAGATATCGGGGGGGGGGAAACAGATACGCAGTATTTT; CDR3: CSARDIGGGETDTQYF
V: TRBV29-1; D: TRBD2; size: NA; J: TRBJ2-3; length: 16; DNA: TGCAGCGCCGGGAGGGACGCGAGTTCGAGCACAGATACGCAGTATTTT; CDR3: CSAGRDASSSTDTQYF
V: TRBV20-1; D: TRBD2; size: NA; J: TRBJ2-1; length: 16; DNA: TGCAGTGCGAACCTCCCCCTAACGGGGGGGTGGGATGAGCAGTTCTTC; CDR3: CSANLPLTGGWDEQFF
V: TRBV12-3/TRBV12-4; D: NA; size: NA; J: TRBJ1-4; length: 14; DNA: TGTGCCAGCAACACGGGACAACGGAATGAAAAACTGTTTTTT; CDR3: CASNTGQRNEKLFF
V: TRBV20-1; D: NA; size: NA; J: TRBJ2-5; length: 14; DNA: TGCAGTGCGACCACCGGGAGCCCCCAAGAGACCCAGTACTTC; CDR3: CSATTGSPQETQYF
V: TRBV2; D: NA; size: NA; J: TRBJ2-1; length: 16; DNA: TGTGCCAGCAGTGCTCGGACCTCAATTGCCTACAATGAGCAGTTCTTC; CDR3: CASSARTSIAYNEQFF
V: TRBV12-3/TRBV12-4; D: NA; size: many; J: TRBJ1-1; length: 12; DNA: TGTGCCAGCAAAGGAGGAAGCACTGAAGCTTTCTTT; CDR3: CASKGGSTEAFF
V: TRBV10-3; D: NA; size: many; J: TRBJ2-3; length: 14; DNA: TGTGCCTCCCACGAGGCAGGGGGCACAGATACGCAGTATTTT; CDR3: CASHEAGGTDTQYF
V: TRBV7-8; D: TRBD2; size: few; J: TRBJ2-5; length: 18; DNA: TGTGCCAGCAGCTTACGACCGACGCTAGCGGGGGACCAAGAGACCCAGTACTTC; CDR3: CASSLRPTLAGDQETQYF
V: TRBV20-1; D: NA; size: many; J: TRBJ2-6; length: 14; DNA: TGCAGTGCTAGCCCGGGGGTAGGGGCCAACGTCCTGACTTTC; CDR3: CSASPGVGANVLTF
V: TRBV2; D: NA; size: once; J: TRBJ1-5; length: 13; DNA: TGTGCCAGCAGGGAGTACTACAATCAGCCCCAGCATTTT; CDR3: CASREYYNQPQHF
V: TRBV11-2; D: NA; size: few; J: TRBJ2-1; length: 12; DNA: TGTGCCAGCAGCTTAGATCAGGATGAGCAGTTCTTC; CDR3: CASSLDQDEQFF
V: TRBV5-5; D: NA; size: few; J: TRBJ2-1; length: 15; DNA: TGTGCCAGCAGCCCTGGGAGCGGCGCCTACAATGAGCAGTTCTTC; CDR3: CASSPGSGAYNEQFF
V: TRBV7-9; D: NA; size: NA; J: TRBJ2-7; length: 11; DNA: TGTGCCAGCAGCATGTACATCGAGCAGTACTTC; CDR3: CASSMYIEQYF
V: TRBV4-2; D: NA; size: NA; J: TRBJ2-6; length: 15; DNA: TGTGCCAGCAGCCAAAGGGGTCCTGGGGCCAACGTCCTGACTTTC; CDR3: CASSQRGPGANVLTF
V: TRBV18; D: NA; size: NA; J: TRBJ1-1; length: 17; DNA: TGTGCCAGCTCACCACCGAGGGGCGCCTGGGGGATCACTGAAGCTTTCTTT; CDR3: CASSPPRGAWGITEAFF
V: TRBV29-1; D: NA; size: few; J: TRBJ2-1; length: 13; DNA: TGCAGCGTTGACAGGGACACCTACAATGAGCAGTTCTTC; CDR3: CSVDRDTYNEQFF
V: TRBV15; D: NA; size: NA; J: TRBJ2-7; length: 17; DNA: TGTGCCACCAGCAGAGATTGGGGCACGGGGGGCACCTACGAGCAGTACTTC; CDR3: CATSRDWGTGGTYEQYF
V: TRBV6-4; D: NA; size: NA; J: TRBJ2-2; length: 18; DNA: TGTGCCAGCAGTGATCAAGAGGCACTGCCTATCGACACCGGGGAGCTGTTTTTT; CDR3: CASSDQEALPIDTGELFF
V: TRBV6-4; D: TRBD1; size: few; J: TRBJ1-5; length: 17; DNA: TGTGCCAGCAGTGACTCCGACGGGACAGATAGCAATCAGCCCCAGCATTTT; CDR3: CASSDSDGTDSNQPQHF
V: TRBV4-1; D: NA; size: NA; J: TRBJ1-1; length: 13; DNA: TGCGCCAGCAGCCAAGCCTGGGTTACTGAAGCTTTCTTT; CDR3: CASSQAWVTEAFF
V: TRBV7-3; D: NA; size: few; J: TRBJ2-3; length: 13; DNA: TGTGCCAGCAGCCACGGACGCGGAGATACGCAGTATTTT; CDR3: CASSHGRGDTQYF
V: TRBV12-3/TRBV12-4; D: NA; size: NA; J: TRBJ1-5; length: 12; DNA: TGTGCCAGCAGTTTAACCGGGACGGCCCAGCATTTT; CDR3: CASSLTGTAQHF
V: TRBV15; D: NA; size: NA; J: TRBJ2-1; length: 14; DNA: TGTGCCACCAGGGTGGGGTTCGCCTACAATGAGCAGTTCTTC; CDR3: CATRVGFAYNEQFF
V: TRBV20-1; D: TRBD2; size: few; J: TRBJ2-1; length: 16; DNA: TGCAGTGCTAGAAAGTTGGCTAGCGGAAAATACAATGAGCAGTTCTTC; CDR3: CSARKLASGKYNEQFF
V: TRBV5-1; D: TRBD1; size: few; J: TRBJ2-7; length: 15; DNA: TGCGCCAGCAGCTTCGACGGGACAGGGGTGGACGAGCAGTACTTC; CDR3: CASSFDGTGVDEQYF
V: TRBV6-1; D: TRBD2; size: NA; J: TRBJ2-7; length: 16; DNA: TGTGCCAGCAGAGAATTCGCGGGAGGACCCATCTACGAGCAGTACTTC; CDR3: CASREFAGGPIYEQYF
V: TRBV4-1; D: TRBD2; size: NA; J: TRBJ2-1; length: 14; DNA: TGCGCCAGCAGCCAAGATGGGAGCGGGGGGGCCTCGTTCTTC; CDR3: CASSQDGSGGASFF
V: TRBV2; D: NA; size: NA; J: TRBJ2-1; length: 13; DNA: TGTGCCAGCCCGGGACCTCTATACAATGAGCAGTTCTTC; CDR3: CASPGPLYNEQFF